Following are 15 T cell receptor beta chains from one sample sequenced in a study of blood T cell repertoires in COVID-19. This table comes from immunoSEQ multiplex PCR, and its TCRdb copy is limited to in-frame clones, with some not included. The sample yields 170,000 or so clones, 85% to 90% seen once. Sequenced material: peripheral blood. The receptors were gathered from a man aged 55-75 years with COVID-19, enrolled during active disease.

The chain has TRBV6-5 and TRBJ2-5, with 9 bases matching TRBD1. This CDR3 has 15 amino acids. V was clipped by 4 bases and J by 3 bases; unmatched bases: 6. Germline lookup yields CDR1 MNHEY and CDR2 SVGAGI. The CDR3 DNA reads TGTGCCAGCAGTTCGACCGGGACAGGGAAAGAGACCCAGTACTTC. Translation: CASSSTGTGKETQYF.

CDR3 in amino acids: CASRLQSSGNTIYF. The CDR3 DNA follows: TGCGCCAGCAGATTACAGAGCTCTGGAAACACCATATATTTT. The chain links TRBV5-1 to TRBJ1-3; D ambiguous. Germline CDR1 reads SGHRS; CDR2 reads YFSETQ. V was shortened by 5 bases and J by 0 bases, with 9 bases between the two germline ends. This CDR3 has 14 amino acids.

This chain connects TRBV6-4 to TRBJ1-6; 8 bases are shared with TRBD1. CDR3 length: 14 amino acids. V dropped 3 bases and J dropped 7; count of bases not matched to a gene: 2. Germline V CDR1 and CDR2: MRHNA, SNTAGT. The CDR3 DNA reads as TGTGCCAGCAGTGAACAGGGGGGGAATTCACCCCTCCACTTT. Its protein is CASSEQGGNSPLHF.

J is TRBJ1-4 and V is TRBV5-1; 7 bases agree with TRBD1. Germline CDR1 and CDR2: SGHRS and YFSETQ. The CDR3 consists of 13 residues. J lost 0 bases, V lost 8 bases, and 1 base had no gene match. The CDR3 sequence: CASQGATNEKLFF. Here the CDR3 DNA reads TGCGCCAGTCAGGGGGCAACTAATGAAAAACTGTTTTTT.

This sequence joins TRBV19 and TRBJ2-6; 7 bases align to TRBD1. Germline CDR1 reads LNHDA; CDR2 reads SQIVND (reference sequence). Trimming took 6 bases from V and 0 from J; bases not matched to a gene: 2. The CDR3 runs to 15 residues. This CDR3 is CASSYRGSGANVLTF. Here the CDR3 DNA reads TGTGCCAGTAGCTACAGGGGCTCTGGGGCCAACGTCCTGACTTTC.

The chain joins TRBV5-1 to TRBJ2-7; possibly TRBD1 for D (5 bases). V shed 5 bases and J shed 1 base, with 13 bases lying between them. The CDR3 length is 14 residues. From germline, CDR1 is SGHRS and CDR2 YFSETQ. Here the CDR3 DNA reads TGCGCCAGCAGGGTTGGGGCCTCTTCCTACGAGCAGTACTTC. Translating it yields CASRVGASSYEQYF.

V gene TRBV3-1 (or the pseudogene TRBV3-2) combines with J gene TRBJ2-3; 9 bases are shared with TRBD2. Unmatched junction bases numbered 4, after V lost 4 bases and J lost 2 bases. This CDR3 contains 15 residues. Per germline, CDR1 LGHDT and CDR2 YNNKEL (reference sequence). The CDR3 spells CASSLKRGVTDTQYF. The CDR3, as DNA: TGTGCCAGCAGCCTAAAGCGGGGGGTCACAGATACGCAGTATTTT.

The chain recombines TRBV18 with TRBJ1-1; D is uncertain. Germline V gene sequence: CDR1 KGHSH, CDR2 LQKENI. The V end lost 3 bases, the J end lost 1 base, and 6 bases lay between the germline ends. There are 13 residues in the CDR3. CDR3 nucleotide sequence: TGTGCCAGCTCACCTACAGCGAACACTGAAGCTTTCTTT. Its protein product is CASSPTANTEAFF.

This chain joins TRBV7-6 and TRBJ2-3; 10 bases are a match to TRBD2. CDR3 length: 16 amino acids. The V segment lost 6 bases and the J segment 2 bases; nucleotides outside the gene matches: 8. In germline, CDR1 is SGHVS, CDR2 FNYEAQ. The CDR3 region is CASRPLAGTSTDTQYF. Written as DNA, the CDR3 is TGTGCCAGCAGACCACTAGCGGGGACCTCCACAGATACGCAGTATTTT.

This rearrangement joins TRBV6-5 to TRBJ2-7; maybe TRBD2 (7 bases). V gave up 7 bases and J gave up 4 bases, with 14 bases separating them. The CDR3 consists of 13 residues. CDR1 MNHEY and CDR2 SVGAGI come from the germline V gene. The CDR3 DNA reads TGTGCCAGCACGGGGGGCAAATCTTACGAGCAGTACTTC. It codes for CASTGGKSYEQYF.

This chain links TRBV12-3 or TRBV12-4 with TRBJ2-1, with 10 bases fitting TRBD2. The J segment lost 10 bases and the V segment lost 5 bases, leaving 5 bases of the junction unmatched. There are 13 residues in the CDR3. The CDR3 region is CASSRGLAEEQFF. The CDR3 DNA reads TGTGCCAGCAGTCGAGGACTAGCGGAGGAGCAGTTCTTC.

In regard to this clone: One end of the junction fails to match germline, which may point to a read error. The V and J genes are TRBV6-6 and TRBJ1-1; 8 nucleotides match TRBD1. Germline CDR1 MNHNY, CDR2 SVGAGI (reference sequence). This CDR3 contains 14 residues. CDR3 region: CASRLTGENSEAFF. CDR3 coding DNA: TGTGCCAGCAGACTGACAGGGGAGAACTCTGAAGCTTTCTTT.

The J gene is TRBJ1-2, the V gene TRBV30; D might be TRBD1 (5 bases). Germline CDR1 is GTSNPN and CDR2 is SVGIG (reference sequence). V lost 0 bases to trimming and J lost 10 bases, with 15 bases between them. The CDR3 extends over 13 amino acids. CDR3 DNA sequence: TGTGCCTGGAGTGTACCTTGGCAGGGTAACTACACCTTC. Its translation is CAWSVPWQGNYTF.

The rearrangement joins TRBV18 to TRBJ1-5; no reliable D call. The CDR3 runs 15 residues. V lost 0 bases and J lost 2, with 8 bases in between. Germline V lookup: CDR1 KGHSH, CDR2 LQKENI. This CDR3 is CASSPPSQGNQPQHF. DNA of the CDR3: TGTGCCAGCTCACCACCCAGTCAAGGCAATCAGCCCCAGCATTTT.

The rearrangement links TRBV6-5 to TRBJ1-2; 7 bases are a match to TRBD1. This CDR3 region has 12 residues. Germline V gives CDR1 MNHEY, CDR2 SVGAGI. The V gene end was trimmed by 6 bases and the J gene end by 7 bases; junction bases not matched to a gene: 5. The CDR3 region has the DNA TGTGCCAGCAGGATAGGGGGCGGTGGCTACACCTTC. Protein: CASRIGGGGYTF.